This T cell receptor (beta chain) stems from a study of OX40 agonist ivuxolimab in advanced cancers. Measured with immunoSEQ multiplex PCR; TCRdb has only the in-frame clones, and not every one. The sample includes about 68,000 clones, about 83% seen only once; the top ten take 0.68%. For this clone: Its target is not known.

Findings and limits, study-wide: Some of the lowest clonal expansion was seen in partial responders at 0.1-3.0 mg/kg.

Trimming took off 2 bases at V and 9 bases at J, with 21 bases between the two ends. The CDR3 extends over 16 amino acids. Germline CDR1 is SGHNT and CDR2 is YYREEE (reference sequence). The study sampled blood at baseline, cycle 4 day 1, and cycle 7 day 1. The J gene is TRBJ2-4, the V gene TRBV5-4; D tentatively fits TRBD1 or TRBD2 (5 bases each). The input for sequencing was CD4+ or CD8+ T cells sorted from blood, taken in a trial of the OX40 agonist ivuxolimab. This TCR derives from an adult with an advanced solid tumor such as melanoma, head and neck, liver or kidney cancer. The CDR3 loop reads CASSFFASGTRGIQYF. The CDR3 nucleotides read TGTGCCAGCAGCTTTTTTGCCTCCGGGACCCGGGGCATTCAGTACTTC.